This T cell receptor (beta chain) was observed in a study of shared clonotypes between healthy human individuals. Findings and limits, study-wide: When compared with the clonotypes that were shared by all four sorted-subset donors, the non-shared clonotypes turned out to have lower generation probabilities.

Points on this clone: The antigen is undetermined.

Method: immunoSEQ multiplex PCR; TCRdb's copy keeps in-frame clones and lacks some. In the table there are hundreds of thousands of clones, approximately 73% of which are singletons. CDR3 length equals 17 residues. Trimming took off 6 bases at V and 0 bases at J, with 19 bases between the two ends. Germline loops: CDR1 MGHDK, CDR2 SYGVNS. Sequencing used memory CD4+ T cells sorted from blood. Noted subset: CD45RA-negative fraction. The genes are TRBV25-1 and TRBJ2-3; weak D call: TRBD2 (6 bases). The receptor was derived from a woman aged 25 to 39 in good health. The CDR3, as DNA: TGTGCCAGCAGGGGGCTAGGGCGGGACGCTAGCACAGATACGCAGTATTTT. Its protein product is CASRGLGRDASTDTQYF.